Detailed here is one T cell receptor (beta chain). Its antigen is undetermined. Germline V gives CDR1 LNHDA, CDR2 SQIVND (reference sequence). There are 15 residues in the CDR3. V trimming: 3 bases; J trimming: 3 bases; junction bases outside the gene matches: 2. The data were obtained in a study of lymphopenia after photon versus proton radiotherapy. Profiled with immunoSEQ multiplex PCR; TCRdb holds only in-frame clones, not every one. The sample contains around 150,000 clones, roughly nine tenths of which appear only once. Study-level points and caveats: Proton therapy kept repertoires fairly stable, unlike photons, which gained effector/memory cells. Larger post-nadir TCR diversity loss correlated inversely with survival in deceased patients.

The TCR was taken from a man between 50 and 59 years old with gastric cancer. Material: peripheral blood, obtained from a patient treated with photon-based radiotherapy. The J gene is TRBJ2-3, the V gene TRBV19; 11 bases map to TRBD2. The CDR3 loop reads CASSIRLAGTDTQYF. For the CDR3, the DNA is TGTGCCAGTAGTATCCGACTAGCGGGAACAGATACGCAGTATTTT.